The subject of this entry is one T cell receptor beta chain. Deletions cut 5 bases from V and 2 bases from J, with 12 bases between. This CDR3 comprises 14 residues. CDR1 and CDR2 (germline): ENHRY, SYGVKD. Some clones are missing from TCRdb's copy, which holds only in-frame ones; the method was immunoSEQ multiplex PCR. Here the sample spans 360,000 or so clones, about nine tenths being singletons. The sample is drawn from a study of blood T cell repertoires in COVID-19. The receptor's source is a woman aged 25-40 years who had been exposed to COVID-19. The V gene is TRBV10-3, the J gene TRBJ2-5; possibly TRBD2 for D (6 bases). The specimen sequenced was PBMCs or T cells enriched from blood (not recorded which). The CDR3 DNA is TGTGCCATCAGTCTCCGCGGGGAACAAGAGACCCAGTACTTC. Translation: CAISLRGEQETQYF.